Following are 25 T cell receptor beta chains from one sample sequenced in a study of glioma-infiltrating T cells after dendritic cell vaccination. Libraries were prepared by immunoSEQ multiplex PCR; TCRdb keeps only in-frame clonotypes and omits some of them. The table has about 92,000 clones, under 90% seen once. The sample consisted of blood, taken before dendritic cell vaccination. These receptors were taken from a human donor with glioblastoma.

V is TRBV4-3 and J is TRBJ1-3; tentative D call: TRBD1 (5 bases). Germline assignment: CDR1 LGHNA and CDR2 YSLEER. The germline V and J ends were trimmed by 0 bases and 2 bases, with 11 bases remaining between them. CDR3 length: 16 amino acids. CDR3 in amino acids: CASSQDSRAPGNTIYF. In nucleotides, the CDR3 is TGCGCCAGCAGCCAAGATTCCAGGGCGCCTGGAAACACCATATATTTT.

The chain couples TRBV7-9 to TRBJ1-2; D is unresolved. V lost 10 bases and J lost 4, with 13 bases in between. The CDR3 length is 12 residues. Germline V gene data show CDR1 as SEHNR and CDR2 as FQNEAQ (reference sequence). The CDR3 region has the DNA TGTGCCACCACTGGAGGCAGCTATGGCTACACCTTC. The encoded protein is CATTGGSYGYTF.

The V call is TRBV6-5, the J call TRBJ2-7, with unresolved D. The CDR3 runs to 15 residues. Trimming took 3 bases from V and 2 from J, leaving 14 bases between them. Germline CDR1 MNHEY, CDR2 SVGAGI. CDR3 loop: CASSYWRSRAYEQYF. For the CDR3, the DNA is TGTGCCAGCAGTTATTGGCGCAGCCGGGCCTACGAGCAGTACTTC.

The gene calls are TRBV7-9 and TRBJ2-1, with D possibly TRBD1 on 6 matching bases. The V end was cut by 5 bases, the J end by 6 bases, with 14 bases between. From germline, CDR1 is SEHNR and CDR2 FQNEAQ (reference sequence). This CDR3 has 14 residues. CDR3 coding DNA: TGTGCCAGCAGCCGTACAGGGTTAAGCAATGAGCAGTTCTTC. It is translated as CASSRTGLSNEQFF.

The chain joins TRBV15 to TRBJ2-1; TRBD2 agrees at 7 bases. Germline values: CDR1 LNHNV, CDR2 YYDKDF (reference sequence). J gave up 2 bases and V 0 bases, and 4 bases lay outside the gene matches. This CDR3 spans 16 amino acids. The CDR3 nucleotides are TGTGCCACCAGCAGAGATCGAAGCGGGGCCTACAATGAGCAGTTCTTC. Translated: CATSRDRSGAYNEQFF.

This chain connects TRBV5-1 to TRBJ1-3, with D unclear. Germline loops: CDR1 SGHRS, CDR2 YFSETQ. The CDR3 is made up of 17 amino acids. V was shortened by 0 bases and J by 0 bases, with 13 bases between the two germline ends. The CDR3 here is CASSLGRGGSSGNTIYF. For the CDR3, the DNA is TGCGCCAGCAGCTTGGGCCGAGGCGGTAGCTCTGGAAACACCATATATTTT.

The chain employs TRBV7-9 and TRBJ2-3; 7 positions match TRBD2. Per the germline V gene, CDR1 is SEHNR and CDR2 is FQNEAQ (reference sequence). Trimming cost V 2 bases and J 1 base; bases outside gene matches: 6. CDR3 length: 16 amino acids. The DNA of the CDR3 is TGTGCCAGCAGCTTAAGACCCGCGGGGGGCACAGATACGCAGTATTTT. Its translation: CASSLRPAGGTDTQYF.

This rearrangement joins TRBV6-1 to TRBJ1-5, with 8 bases that match TRBD1. Germline loops: CDR1 MNHNS, CDR2 SASEGT. This CDR3 comprises 16 residues. V was pared by 4 bases and J by 0 bases, with 5 bases of the junction left unmatched. CDR3 protein: CASSGNRGNSNQPQHF. The DNA for the CDR3 is TGTGCCAGCAGTGGAAACAGGGGGAATAGCAATCAGCCCCAGCATTTT.

The chain combines TRBV19 with TRBJ2-3, with D maybe TRBD1 (5 bases). Trimming removed 7 bases at V and 3 bases at J, with 14 bases between. Germline V gene sequence: CDR1 LNHDA, CDR2 SQIVND (reference sequence). This CDR3 is built from 14 residues. Here the CDR3 DNA reads TGTGCCAGTAACTTTAAGGGGCCAACAGATACGCAGTATTTT. Translated: CASNFKGPTDTQYF.

CDR3 region: CATSEVGTGAAGYTF. CDR3 coding DNA: TGTGCCACCTCCGAAGTCGGGACAGGGGCGGCTGGCTACACCTTC. The chain combines TRBV19 with TRBJ1-2; 10 bases map to TRBD1. V was pared by 10 bases and J by 7 bases, with 15 bases of the junction left unmatched. Germline CDR1 reads LNHDA; CDR2 reads SQIVND (reference sequence). The CDR3 is made up of 15 amino acids.

The chain has TRBV6-5 and TRBJ1-2, with D unclear. The V and J ends lost 0 bases and 3 bases respectively, with 14 bases between them. The germline CDR1 and CDR2 sequences are MNHEY and SVGAGI. CDR3 length equals 16 residues. The CDR3 sequence: CASSYSASTTDYGYTF. In nucleotides, the CDR3 is TGTGCCAGCAGTTACTCCGCCTCGACAACGGACTATGGCTACACCTTC.

A single count supports this clone. The chain uses TRBV11-1 and TRBJ2-7; 10 bases match TRBD1. The V gene's germline CDR1 is SGHAT and CDR2 FQDESV (reference sequence). The CDR3 has 15 residues. V lost 2 bases and J lost 7; bases outside the gene matches: 8. CDR3 sequence reads: CASSLPAGTGAEQYF. Written as DNA, the CDR3 is TGTGCCAGCAGCTTACCGGCCGGGACAGGGGCAGAGCAGTACTTC.

V and J are TRBV5-1 and TRBJ2-2; 8 positions match TRBD1. CDR1 and CDR2 (germline): SGHRS, YFSETQ. The length of the CDR3 is 16 residues. The trim removed 0 bases at V and 2 bases at J, leaving 3 bases unmatched. The DNA for the CDR3 is TGCGCCAGCAGCTTGGCACAGGGGGATAACACCGGGGAGCTGTTTTTT. As protein: CASSLAQGDNTGELFF.

The rearrangement links TRBV7-6 to TRBJ2-3; TRBD2 aligns across 9 bases. Germline-derived CDR1 and CDR2 are SGHVS and FNYEAQ. The CDR3 consists of 15 residues. The V segment lost 1 base and the J segment 5 bases; nucleotides outside the gene matches: 4. The CDR3 DNA reads as TGTGCCAGCAGCTTAGGGCGGGAGGGTCGAGATACGCAGTATTTT. Translated: CASSLGREGRDTQYF.

This sequence joins TRBV14 and TRBJ2-7; possible D gene TRBD1, 5 bases. Trimming cost V 3 bases and J 3 bases, with 12 bases left between them. Germline assignment: CDR1 SGHDN and CDR2 FVKESK. The CDR3 is made up of 14 amino acids. CDR3 DNA: TGTGCCAGCAGCCATCTACAGGACAACTACGAGCAGTACTTC. It encodes CASSHLQDNYEQYF.

The CDR3: CASSPPGTGGDYGYTF. The CDR3 nucleotides are TGTGCCAGCTCACCACCAGGCACAGGGGGGGACTATGGCTACACCTTC. The chain carries TRBV18 and TRBJ1-2; 8 nucleotides match TRBD1. Germline V CDR1 and CDR2: KGHSH, LQKENI. V shed 0 bases, J shed 3 bases, and the junction held 6 bases outside the gene matches. The CDR3 sequence is 16 residues long.

The rearrangement uses TRBV11-2 and TRBJ2-5; tentatively, D is TRBD1 (5 bases). The CDR3 is 15 residues long. Germline V gene lookup returns CDR1 SGHAT and CDR2 FQNNGV. V lost 5 bases to trimming and J lost 0 bases, with 13 bases between them. Written as DNA, the CDR3 is TGTGCCAGCAGCCCCCAGGGCGGCTACCAAGAGACCCAGTACTTC. Its protein is CASSPQGGYQETQYF.

A remark on this clone: The same CDR3 is also encoded by other DNA sequences in this sample. The chain recombines TRBV19 with TRBJ2-7; D perhaps matches TRBD1 (5 bases). V was clipped by 3 bases and J by 4 bases, with 13 bases between them. Germline CDR1 LNHDA, CDR2 SQIVND (reference sequence). The CDR3 has 14 amino acids. CDR3 nucleotide sequence: TGTGCCAGTAGTATTTTCTCAGGGCCTTACGAGCAGTACTTC. This gives the protein CASSIFSGPYEQYF. Filled out from reference TRBV19 and TRBJ2-7, the complete variable domain reads DGGITQSPKYLFRKEGQNVTLSCEQNLNHDAMYWYRQDPGQGLRLIYYSQIVNDFQKGDIAEGYSVSREKKESFPLTVTSAQKNPTAFYLCASSIFSGPYEQYFGPGTRLTVT.

This clone was seen a single time. Other DNA sequences in this specimen translate into the identical CDR3. The V and J genes are TRBV4-1 and TRBJ2-7; 8 positions agree with TRBD1. Germline V lookup: CDR1 MGHRA, CDR2 YSYEKL. The CDR3 spans 15 residues. The V segment lost 1 base and the J segment 6 bases; nucleotides outside the gene matches: 8. The CDR3 DNA is TGCGCCAGCAGCCAAGTAGCCACGGACAGGGCCGAGCAGTACTTC. Its translation is CASSQVATDRAEQYF.

The rearrangement links TRBV2 to TRBJ2-3; tentative D call: TRBD2 (5 bases). Germline V gene sequence: CDR1 SNHLY, CDR2 FYNNEI. This CDR3 spans 14 amino acids. V shed 7 bases and J shed 0 bases, with 11 bases lying between them. CDR3 region: CASTGGLSTDTQYF. The CDR3 DNA reads TGTGCCAGCACCGGCGGGCTTAGCACAGATACGCAGTATTTT.

J is TRBJ1-3 and V is TRBV29-1; 8 nucleotides agree with TRBD1. J gave up 2 bases and V 7 bases, and 4 bases lay outside the gene matches. Germline V lookup: CDR1 SQVTM, CDR2 ANQGSEA. CDR3 length: 13 amino acids. In DNA, the CDR3 is TGCAGCGGCCTACAGGGGGCTGGAAACACCATATATTTT. This sequence encodes CSGLQGAGNTIYF. Full variable domain (rest looked up from reference TRBV29-1 and TRBJ1-3): SAVISQKPSRDICQRGTSLTIQCQVDSQVTMMFWYRQQPGQSLTLIATANQGSEATYESGFVIDKFPISRPNLTFSTLTVSNMSPEDSSIYLCSGLQGAGNTIYFGEGSWLTVV.

The chain joins TRBV13 to TRBJ2-7, with 9 bases aligning to TRBD1. J lost 2 bases, V lost 6 bases, and 5 bases had no gene match. Germline lookup yields CDR1 PRHDT and CDR2 FYEKMQ (reference sequence). The CDR3 runs 14 residues. The CDR3 coding sequence is TGTGCCAGCAGTCCTGGACAGGGGACCTACGAGCAGTACTTC. It codes for CASSPGQGTYEQYF. Filled out from reference TRBV13 and TRBJ2-7, the complete variable domain reads AAGVIQSPRHLIKEKRETATLKCYPIPRHDTVYWYQQGPGQDPQFLISFYEKMQSDKGSIPDRFSAQQFSDYHSELNMSSLELGDSALYFCASSPGQGTYEQYFGPGTRLTVT.

V usage is TRBV6-5 and J usage is TRBJ2-3; TRBD1 matches at 8 bases. The CDR3 extends over 14 amino acids. Losses at the gene ends were 6 bases for V and 4 bases for J; bases not matched to a gene: 6. Germline loops: CDR1 MNHEY, CDR2 SVGAGI. CDR3 nucleotides: TGTGCCAGCAGCCGGACAGGGTCCTCAGATACGCAGTATTTT. Translated: CASSRTGSSDTQYF.

V usage is TRBV7-3 and J usage is TRBJ2-1; TRBD2 aligns across 15 bases. The CDR3 runs 15 residues. After removal of 5 bases from V and 7 bases from J, the junction contained 3 bases not matched to a gene. Looked up from germline, CDR1 is SGHTA and CDR2 is FQGTGA. CDR3 sequence (DNA): TGTGCCAGCAGCACCGGACTAGCGGGAGGGAATGAGCAGTTCTTC. As protein: CASSTGLAGGNEQFF.

The chain uses TRBV6-6 and TRBJ1-5, with D perhaps matching TRBD1 (6 bases). V lost 2 bases, J lost 4 bases, and 15 bases lay in between. The CDR3 is made up of 16 amino acids. Germline V gene data show CDR1 as MNHNY and CDR2 as SVGAGI (reference sequence). CDR3 nucleotides: TGTGCCAGCAGTTACAGGGGGACATTTGGAAATCAGCCCCAGCATTTT. Translated: CASSYRGTFGNQPQHF.